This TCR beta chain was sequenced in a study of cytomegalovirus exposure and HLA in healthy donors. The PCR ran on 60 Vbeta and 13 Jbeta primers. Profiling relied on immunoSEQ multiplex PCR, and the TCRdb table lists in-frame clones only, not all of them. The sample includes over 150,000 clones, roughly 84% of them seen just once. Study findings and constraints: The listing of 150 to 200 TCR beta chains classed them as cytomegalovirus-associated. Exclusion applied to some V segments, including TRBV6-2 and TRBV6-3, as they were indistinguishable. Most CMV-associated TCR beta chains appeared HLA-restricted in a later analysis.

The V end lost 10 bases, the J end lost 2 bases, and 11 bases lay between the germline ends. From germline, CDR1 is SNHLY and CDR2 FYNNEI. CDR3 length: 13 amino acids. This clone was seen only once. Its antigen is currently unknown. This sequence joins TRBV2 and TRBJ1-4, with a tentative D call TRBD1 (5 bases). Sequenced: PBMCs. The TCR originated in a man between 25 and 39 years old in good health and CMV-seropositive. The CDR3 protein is CATSGNTNEKLFF. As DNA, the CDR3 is TGTGCCACTTCAGGGAATACTAATGAAAAACTGTTTTTT.